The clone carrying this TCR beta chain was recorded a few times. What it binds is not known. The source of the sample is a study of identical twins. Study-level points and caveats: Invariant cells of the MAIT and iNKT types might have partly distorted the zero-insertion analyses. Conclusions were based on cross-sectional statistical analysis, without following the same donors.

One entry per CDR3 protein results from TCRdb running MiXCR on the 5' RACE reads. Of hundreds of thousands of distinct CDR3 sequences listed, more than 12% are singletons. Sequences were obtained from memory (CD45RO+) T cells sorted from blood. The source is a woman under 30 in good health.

The CDR3 DNA sequence: TGTGCCAGCAGTAAGGACAGGCTCTATGGCTACACCTTC. Amino acids: CASSKDRLYGYTF. The chain employs TRBV2 and TRBJ1-2; 7 bases map to TRBD1. Germline V gives CDR1 SNHLY, CDR2 FYNNEI. The junction had 4 bases not matched to a gene; V was cut back by 5 bases and J by 4 bases. The CDR3 is 13 residues long.